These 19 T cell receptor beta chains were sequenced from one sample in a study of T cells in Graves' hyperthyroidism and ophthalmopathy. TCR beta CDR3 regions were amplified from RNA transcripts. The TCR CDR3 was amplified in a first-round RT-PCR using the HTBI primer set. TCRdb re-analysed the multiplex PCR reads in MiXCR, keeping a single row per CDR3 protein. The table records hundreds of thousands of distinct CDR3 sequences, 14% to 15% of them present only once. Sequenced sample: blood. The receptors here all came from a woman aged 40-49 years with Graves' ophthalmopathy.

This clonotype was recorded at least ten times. The CDR3 nucleotides read TGTGCCAGCAGCGTAGGCCCCAGGGAGAACACTGAAGCTTTCTTT. This translates into CASSVGPRENTEAFF. The chain recombines TRBV9 with TRBJ1-1, with TRBD1 as a possible D gene (5 bases). Deletions cut 0 bases from V and 1 base from J, with 10 bases between. Germline CDR1 reads SGDLS; CDR2 reads YYNGEE. The length of the CDR3 is 15 residues. Supplemented by reference TRBV9 and TRBJ1-1, the full variable domain reads DSGVTQTPKHLITATGQRVTLRCSPRSGDLSVYWYQQSLDQGLQFLIQYYNGEERAKGNILERFSAQQFPDLHSELNLSSLELGDSALYFCASSVGPRENTEAFFGQGTRLTVV.

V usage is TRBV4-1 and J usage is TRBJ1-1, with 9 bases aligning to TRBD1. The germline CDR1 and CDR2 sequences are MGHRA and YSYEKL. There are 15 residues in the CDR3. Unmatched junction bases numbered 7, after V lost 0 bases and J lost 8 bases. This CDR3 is CASSQEDLQGAEAFF. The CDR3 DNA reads TGCGCCAGCAGCCAAGAGGACCTACAGGGGGCGGAAGCTTTCTTT.

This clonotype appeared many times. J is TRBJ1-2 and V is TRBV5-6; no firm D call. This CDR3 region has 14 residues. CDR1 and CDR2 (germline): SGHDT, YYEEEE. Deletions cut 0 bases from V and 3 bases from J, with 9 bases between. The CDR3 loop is CASSLDAGDYGYTF. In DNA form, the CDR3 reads TGTGCCAGCAGCTTGGATGCAGGCGACTATGGCTACACCTTC.

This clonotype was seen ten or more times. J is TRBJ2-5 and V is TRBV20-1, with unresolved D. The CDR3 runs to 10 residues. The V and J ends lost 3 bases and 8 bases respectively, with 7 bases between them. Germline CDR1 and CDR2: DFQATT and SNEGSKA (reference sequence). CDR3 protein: CSASPFTQYF. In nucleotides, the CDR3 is TGCAGTGCTAGCCCCTTTACCCAGTACTTC.

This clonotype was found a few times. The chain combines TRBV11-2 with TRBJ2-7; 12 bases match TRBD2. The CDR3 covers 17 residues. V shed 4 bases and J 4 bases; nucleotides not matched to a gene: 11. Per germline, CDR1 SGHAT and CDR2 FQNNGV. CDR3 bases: TGTGCCAGCAGCTCCCCCAGACTAGCGGGAGAATTGTACGAGCAGTACTTC. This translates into CASSSPRLAGELYEQYF. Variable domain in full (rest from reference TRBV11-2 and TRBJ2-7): EAGVAQSPRYKIIEKRQSVAFWCNPISGHATLYWYQQILGQGPKLLIQFQNNGVVDDSQLPKDRFSAERLKGVDSTLKIQPAKLEDSAVYLCASSSPRLAGELYEQYFGPGTRLTVT.

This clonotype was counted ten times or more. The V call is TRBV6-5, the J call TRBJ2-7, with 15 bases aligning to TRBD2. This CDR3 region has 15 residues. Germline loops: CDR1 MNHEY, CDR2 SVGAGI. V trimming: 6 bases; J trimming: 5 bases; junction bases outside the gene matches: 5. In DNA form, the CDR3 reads TGTGCCAGCAGAAGGACTAGCGGGAGGGAACACGAGCAGTACTTC. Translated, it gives CASRRTSGREHEQYF.

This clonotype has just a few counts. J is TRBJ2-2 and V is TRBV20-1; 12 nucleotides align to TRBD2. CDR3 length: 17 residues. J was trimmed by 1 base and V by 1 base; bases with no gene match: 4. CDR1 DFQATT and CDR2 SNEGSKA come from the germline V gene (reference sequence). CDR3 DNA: TGCAGTGCTAGAGGACTAGCGGGAGTCATGAACACCGGGGAGCTGTTTTTT. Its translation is CSARGLAGVMNTGELFF.

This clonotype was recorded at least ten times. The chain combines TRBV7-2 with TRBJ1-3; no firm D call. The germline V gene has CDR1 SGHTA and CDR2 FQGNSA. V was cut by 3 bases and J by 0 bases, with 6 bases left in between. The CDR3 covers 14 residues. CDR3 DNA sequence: TGTGCCAGCAGCTTGGTACCCTCTGGAAACACCATATATTTT. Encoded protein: CASSLVPSGNTIYF.

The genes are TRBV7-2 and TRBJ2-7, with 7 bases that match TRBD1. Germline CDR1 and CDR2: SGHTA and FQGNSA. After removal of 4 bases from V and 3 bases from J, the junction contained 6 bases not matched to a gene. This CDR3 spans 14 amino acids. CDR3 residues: CASSSGQSNYEQYF. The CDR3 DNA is TGTGCCAGCAGCTCGGGACAGTCGAACTACGAGCAGTACTTC. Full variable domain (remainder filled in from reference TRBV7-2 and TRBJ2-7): GAGVSQSPSNKVTEKGKDVELRCDPISGHTALYWYRQSLGQGLEFLIYFQGNSAPDKSGLPSDRFSAERTGGSVSTLTIQRTQQEDSAVYLCASSSGQSNYEQYFGPGTRLTVT.

Written as DNA, the CDR3 is TGTGCCAGCAGTTTAGAGGTGGAGAATTACGAGCAGTACTTC. Protein: CASSLEVENYEQYF. This rearrangement joins TRBV28 to TRBJ2-7; D ambiguous. V lost 2 bases, J lost 4 bases, and 12 bases lay in between. Germline CDR1 reads MDHEN; CDR2 reads SYDVKM. This CDR3 comprises 14 residues.

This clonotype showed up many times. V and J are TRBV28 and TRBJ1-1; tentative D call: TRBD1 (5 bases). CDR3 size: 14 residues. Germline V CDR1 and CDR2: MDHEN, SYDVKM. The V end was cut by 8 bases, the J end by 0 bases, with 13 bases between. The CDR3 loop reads CASEGPQMNTEAFF. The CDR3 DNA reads TGTGCCAGCGAGGGGCCCCAGATGAACACTGAAGCTTTCTTT. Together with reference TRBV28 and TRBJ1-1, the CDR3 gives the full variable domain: DVKVTQSSRYLVKRTGEKVFLECVQDMDHENMFWYRQDPGLGLRLIYFSYDVKMKEKGDIPEGYSVSREKKERFSLILESASTNQTSMYLCASEGPQMNTEAFFGQGTRLTVV.

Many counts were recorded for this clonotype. The CDR3 sequence is CASSVGQNTEAFF. The CDR3 DNA follows: TGTGCCAGCAGTGTGGGACAGAACACTGAAGCTTTCTTT. The V gene is TRBV25-1, the J gene TRBJ1-1; D might be TRBD1 (6 bases). The CDR3 contains 13 residues. CDR1 is MGHDK, CDR2 SYGVNS, per germline. Deletions cut 4 bases from V and 1 base from J, with 7 bases between.

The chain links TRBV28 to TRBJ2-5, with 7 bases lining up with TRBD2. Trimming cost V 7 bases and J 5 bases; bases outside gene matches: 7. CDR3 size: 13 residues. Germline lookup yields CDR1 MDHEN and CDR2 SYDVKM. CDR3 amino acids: CASTSMGGETQYF. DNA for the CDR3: TGTGCCAGCACCTCCATGGGGGGGGAGACCCAGTACTTC.

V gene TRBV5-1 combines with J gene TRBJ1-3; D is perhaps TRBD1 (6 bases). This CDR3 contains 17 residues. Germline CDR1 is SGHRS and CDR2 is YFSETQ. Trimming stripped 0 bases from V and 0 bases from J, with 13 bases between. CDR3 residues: CASSLEPGDHSGNTIYF. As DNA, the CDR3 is TGCGCCAGCAGCTTGGAGCCAGGGGATCACTCTGGAAACACCATATATTTT. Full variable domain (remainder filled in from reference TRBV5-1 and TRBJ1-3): KAGVTQTPRYLIKTRGQQVTLSCSPISGHRSVSWYQQTPGQGLQFLFEYFSETQRNKGNFPGRFSGRQFSNSRSEMNVSTLELGDSALYLCASSLEPGDHSGNTIYFGEGSWLTVV.

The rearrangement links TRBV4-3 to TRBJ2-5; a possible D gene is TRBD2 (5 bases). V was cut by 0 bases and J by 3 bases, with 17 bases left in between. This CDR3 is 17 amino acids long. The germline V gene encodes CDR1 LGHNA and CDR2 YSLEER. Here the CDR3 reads CASSQDFNSVREETQYF. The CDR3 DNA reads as TGCGCCAGCAGCCAAGATTTTAATAGCGTCAGAGAAGAGACCCAGTACTTC.

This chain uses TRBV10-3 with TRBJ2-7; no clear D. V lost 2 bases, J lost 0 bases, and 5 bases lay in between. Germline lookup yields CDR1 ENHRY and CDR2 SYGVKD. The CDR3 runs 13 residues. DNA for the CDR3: TGTGCCATCAGTGAGGGCAACTCCTACGAGCAGTACTTC. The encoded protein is CAISEGNSYEQYF.

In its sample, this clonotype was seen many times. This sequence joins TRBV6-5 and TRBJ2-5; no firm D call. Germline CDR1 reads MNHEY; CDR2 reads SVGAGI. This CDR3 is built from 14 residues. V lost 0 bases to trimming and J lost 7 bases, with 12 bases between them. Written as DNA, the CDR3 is TGTGCCAGCAGTTACTCGCCCGCGGACGGGACCCAGTACTTC. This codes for CASSYSPADGTQYF.

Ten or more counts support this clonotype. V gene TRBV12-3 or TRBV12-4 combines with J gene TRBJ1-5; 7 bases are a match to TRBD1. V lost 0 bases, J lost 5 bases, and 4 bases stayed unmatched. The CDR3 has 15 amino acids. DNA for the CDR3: TGTGCCAGCAGTTTAGCCGGGACAGCTTATCAGCCCCAGCATTTT. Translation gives CASSLAGTAYQPQHF.

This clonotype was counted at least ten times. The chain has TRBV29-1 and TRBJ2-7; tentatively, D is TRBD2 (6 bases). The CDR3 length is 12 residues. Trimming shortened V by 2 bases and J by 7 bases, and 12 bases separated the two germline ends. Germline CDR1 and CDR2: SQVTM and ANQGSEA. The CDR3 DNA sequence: TGCAGCGTTGAATTCGGGGGAGATGAGCAGTACTTC. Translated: CSVEFGGDEQYF.